The clone carrying this T cell receptor (beta chain) has just a few counts. Its target is unknown. Assay: immunoSEQ multiplex PCR; the TCRdb copy retains only in-frame clones and omits some. The sample holds fewer than 90,000 clones, 86% seen once. These data originate in a study of radiation and T cells in renal cell carcinoma. The study's findings and limits: No pretreatment tumor biopsies were available for baseline clonotypes.

Noted time point: blood 2 weeks post-SBRT. As for treatment: 15 Gy SBRT to primary tumor, nephrectomy 4 weeks later. Radiation-treated patients gave blood at baseline, week 2 and week 4. The TCR originated in a woman aged 45-65 years with renal cell carcinoma. The sample consisted of blood, taken from a patient whose treatment included radiotherapy and nephrectomy.

CDR3 in amino acids: CASSSRGTGVAKNIQYF. As DNA, the CDR3 is TGCGCCAGCAGCTCACGGGGGACAGGGGTAGCCAAAAACATTCAGTACTTC. The J gene is TRBJ2-4, the V gene TRBV5-1, with 10 bases matching TRBD1. The CDR3 covers 17 residues. Germline-derived CDR1 and CDR2 are SGHRS and YFSETQ. V shed 3 bases, J shed 0 bases, and the junction held 6 bases outside the gene matches.